Following are 27 T cell receptor beta chains from one sample sequenced in a study of T cell changes during pregnancy in multiple sclerosis. Profiled with immunoSEQ multiplex PCR; TCRdb holds only in-frame clones, not every one. Among approximately 100,000 clones listed, 80% to 95% were seen once. The material was peripheral blood, obtained after pregnancy. These receptors were obtained from a female donor with multiple sclerosis, enrolled in a pregnancy study.

V is TRBV5-1 and J is TRBJ1-4, with 8 nucleotides matching TRBD1. V was pared by 0 bases and J by 7 bases, with 5 bases of the junction left unmatched. The CDR3 sequence is 15 residues long. Germline V gene data show CDR1 as SGHRS and CDR2 as YFSETQ. CDR3 in amino acids: CASSLGTGGGEKLFF. In DNA, the CDR3 is TGCGCCAGCAGCTTGGGAACAGGGGGGGGTGAAAAACTGTTTTTT.

The V and J genes are TRBV4-1 and TRBJ2-2; 9 nucleotides line up with TRBD1. Germline CDR1 and CDR2: MGHRA and YSYEKL. The CDR3 has 16 amino acids. The V segment lost 2 bases and the J segment 3 bases; nucleotides outside the gene matches: 4. CDR3 in amino acids: CASSQPGQGDTGELFF. Written as DNA, the CDR3 is TGCGCCAGCAGCCAACCGGGACAGGGAGACACCGGGGAGCTGTTTTTT.

The CDR3 DNA follows: TGTGCCAGCAGCGGCCGGGGACATGGGACTGGCTACACCTTC. Translation gives CASSGRGHGTGYTF. V gene TRBV5-6 combines with J gene TRBJ1-2; TRBD1 might be the D (6 bases). The germline V gene has CDR1 SGHDT and CDR2 YYEEEE. Trimming stripped 4 bases from V and 7 bases from J, with 17 bases between. The CDR3 runs to 14 residues.

The V gene is TRBV15, the J gene TRBJ1-1; a possible D gene is TRBD1 (5 bases). The CDR3 has 14 amino acids. The V gene's germline CDR1 is LNHNV and CDR2 YYDKDF (reference sequence). Trimming removed 3 bases from V and 6 bases from J, with 14 bases in between. CDR3 nucleotide sequence: TGTGCCACCAGCAGGGGGAGGGCAGGGTCTGAAGCTTTCTTT. This sequence encodes CATSRGRAGSEAFF.

The chain uses TRBV9 and TRBJ1-1, with a possible D match to TRBD1 (6 bases). Deletions cut 0 bases from V and 4 bases from J, with 13 bases between. The CDR3 runs to 15 residues. Germline values: CDR1 SGDLS, CDR2 YYNGEE. The CDR3 spells CASSVEDSYATEAFF. CDR3 sequence (DNA): TGTGCCAGCAGCGTAGAGGACAGTTATGCCACTGAAGCTTTCTTT.

This chain uses TRBV13 with TRBJ1-1; 7 bases are shared with TRBD1. CDR3 size: 13 residues. CDR1 PRHDT and CDR2 FYEKMQ come from the germline V gene (reference sequence). V dropped 10 bases and J dropped 2; count of bases not matched to a gene: 7. The CDR3, as DNA: TGTGCCACTCGACAGGGATTCAACACTGAAGCTTTCTTT. It is translated as CATRQGFNTEAFF.

Here the CDR3 DNA reads TGTGCCAGCAGTGAAGGCAGCGGGGGGACCTACGAGCAGTACTTC. This translates into CASSEGSGGTYEQYF. V usage is TRBV6-1 and J usage is TRBJ2-7, with TRBD2 identical over 9 bases. After removal of 1 base from V and 2 bases from J, the junction contained 3 bases not matched to a gene. The CDR3 spans 15 residues. Germline V gives CDR1 MNHNS, CDR2 SASEGT.

V gene TRBV7-2 combines with J gene TRBJ1-2, with D maybe TRBD1 (5 bases). This CDR3 has 14 residues. Germline V lookup: CDR1 SGHTA, CDR2 FQGNSA. V gave up 4 bases and J gave up 3 bases, with 12 bases separating them. The CDR3 coding sequence is TGTGCCAGCAGCTCCCCAGGGAATTACTATGGCTACACCTTC. Its protein is CASSSPGNYYGYTF.

This chain joins TRBV28 and TRBJ1-5; 7 bases align to TRBD1. The junction had 1 base not matched to a gene; V was cut back by 4 bases and J by 1 base. Germline lookup yields CDR1 MDHEN and CDR2 SYDVKM. This CDR3 is built from 14 residues. In nucleotides, the CDR3 is TGTGCCAGCAGTTCGGACAGGAGCAATCAGCCCCAGCATTTT. Protein: CASSSDRSNQPQHF. The full variable domain, rest sourced from reference TRBV28 and TRBJ1-5, is DVKVTQSSRYLVKRTGEKVFLECVQDMDHENMFWYRQDPGLGLRLIYFSYDVKMKEKGDIPEGYSVSREKKERFSLILESASTNQTSMYLCASSSDRSNQPQHFGDGTRLSIL.

The chain has TRBV12-5 and TRBJ2-5; tentatively, D is TRBD1 (5 bases). The V end was cut by 7 bases, the J end by 1 base, with 13 bases between. The germline CDR1 and CDR2 sequences are LGHNT and FRNRAP. The CDR3 is 14 residues long. The CDR3 DNA reads TGTGCTAGTGCCCCCTGGGGCAGCCAAGAGACCCAGTACTTC. Its protein product is CASAPWGSQETQYF.

J is TRBJ2-7 and V is TRBV7-9, with D perhaps matching TRBD2 (5 bases). The CDR3 is 12 residues long. The germline gives CDR1 SEHNR, CDR2 FQNEAQ (reference sequence). The germline V and J ends were trimmed by 4 bases and 7 bases, with 11 bases remaining between them. DNA for the CDR3: TGTGCCAGCAGCTCCGCTTCGGGGGAGCAGTACTTC. Its protein is CASSSASGEQYF.

V usage is TRBV11-3 and J usage is TRBJ1-1; D is uncertain. Germline CDR1 reads SGHNT; CDR2 reads YENEEA. V dropped 1 base and J dropped 4 bases, with 7 bases sitting between them. The length of the CDR3 is 13 residues. The CDR3 DNA follows: TGTGCCAGCAGCTTAGCGGCGGGCACTGAAGCTTTCTTT. Its translation is CASSLAAGTEAFF.

This sequence joins TRBV19 and TRBJ2-1; 11 bases align to TRBD2. Germline-derived CDR1 and CDR2 are LNHDA and SQIVND (reference sequence). The CDR3 contains 15 residues. The junction had 6 bases not matched to a gene; V was cut back by 6 bases and J by 5 bases. The CDR3 nucleotides read TGTGCCAGTAGGTCAACTAGCGGGGGCCACAATGAGCAGTTCTTC. Its translation: CASRSTSGGHNEQFF.

This clone was recorded once. V usage is TRBV12-5 and J usage is TRBJ2-2; a weak D match, TRBD2 (6 bases). Trimming took 7 bases from V and 3 from J, leaving 9 bases between them. Germline V gene lookup returns CDR1 LGHNT and CDR2 FRNRAP. The CDR3 runs 13 residues. Written as DNA, the CDR3 is TGTGCTAGTGAGGCGGGGTACACCGGGGAGCTGTTTTTT. Translating gives CASEAGYTGELFF. Based on the CDR3 plus reference TRBV12-5 and TRBJ2-2, the full variable domain is DARVTQTPRHKVTEMGQEVTMRCQPILGHNTVFWYRQTMMQGLELLAYFRNRAPLDDSGMPKDRFSAEMPDATLATLKIQPSEPRDSAVYFCASEAGYTGELFFGEGSRLTVL.

The V gene is TRBV19, the J gene TRBJ1-3; 7 bases agree with TRBD1. This CDR3 has 14 residues. Germline lookup yields CDR1 LNHDA and CDR2 SQIVND (reference sequence). V was pared by 4 bases and J by 2 bases, with 2 bases of the junction left unmatched. The CDR3 region has the DNA TGTGCCAGTAGTACCAGGGGGACTGGAAACACCATATATTTT. Protein: CASSTRGTGNTIYF.

The chain has TRBV21-1 and TRBJ2-7; the table names TRBD2, a call not compared with the DNA. TRBV21-1 is a pseudogene segment. The CDR3 totals 13 residues. CDR3 in amino acids: CASSKRKGGEQYF. The CDR3 DNA is TGTGCCAGCAGTAAAAGGAAGGGAGGCGAGCAGTACTTC.

The rearrangement links TRBV5-1 to TRBJ2-5, with 7 bases matching TRBD2. CDR1 is SGHRS, CDR2 YFSETQ, per germline. V was clipped by 1 base and J by 3 bases; unmatched bases: 3. This CDR3 is built from 14 residues. CDR3 DNA sequence: TGCGCCAGCAGCTTGTACAGCGGGGAAGAGACCCAGTACTTC. Residues: CASSLYSGEETQYF.

This clone was recorded once. V usage is TRBV5-1 and J usage is TRBJ1-1; D unresolved. Trimming pared 4 bases from V and 8 bases from J, leaving 21 bases between. CDR1 is SGHRS, CDR2 YFSETQ, per germline. The CDR3 sequence is 15 residues long. The CDR3 loop reads CASSPENLRGVEAFF. DNA of the CDR3: TGCGCCAGCAGCCCTGAAAACCTACGGGGTGTAGAAGCTTTCTTT.

V gene TRBV19 combines with J gene TRBJ2-7; 10 nucleotides agree with TRBD1. V shed 4 bases and J 0 bases; nucleotides not matched to a gene: 6. Looked up from germline, CDR1 is LNHDA and CDR2 is SQIVND (reference sequence). This CDR3 region has 16 residues. The CDR3: CASSTAGTGDSYEQYF. CDR3 nucleotides: TGTGCCAGTAGTACCGCCGGGACAGGGGACTCCTACGAGCAGTACTTC.

The chain combines TRBV25-1 with TRBJ1-1, with D tentatively TRBD1 (5 bases). V shed 7 bases and J shed 6 bases, with 12 bases lying between them. CDR3 length equals 12 residues. CDR1 is MGHDK and CDR2 is SYGVNS in the germline V gene. The CDR3 reads CASTSAGAEAFF. CDR3 bases: TGTGCCAGCACCTCCGCGGGGGCTGAAGCTTTCTTT.

This chain uses TRBV9 with TRBJ1-5; 9 bases agree with TRBD1. The CDR3 loop spans 15 amino acids. Per germline, CDR1 SGDLS and CDR2 YYNGEE. V lost 0 bases, J lost 6 bases, and 4 bases stayed unmatched. DNA of the CDR3: TGTGCCAGCAGCGTAGCTCCGGACAGGGGTCAGCCCCAGCATTTT. Translation gives CASSVAPDRGQPQHF.

The rearrangement joins TRBV27 to TRBJ1-1, with TRBD1 matching over 9 bases. Germline V CDR1 and CDR2: MNHEY, SMNVEV (reference sequence). The CDR3 has 21 residues. After removal of 6 bases from V and 5 bases from J, the junction contained 28 bases not matched to a gene. CDR3 in DNA: TGTGCCAGCAGACGATTACCATTAGTCCGGGACAGGGTAAGTGGGCCAACTGAAGCTTTCTTT. The encoded protein is CASRRLPLVRDRVSGPTEAFF.

The chain joins TRBV27 to TRBJ1-2; TRBD1 is a possible D gene (6 bases). This CDR3 has 15 amino acids. The germline gives CDR1 MNHEY, CDR2 SMNVEV (reference sequence). The V end was cut by 1 base, the J end by 6 bases, with 15 bases between. The chain's CDR3 is CASSLWEGGLNGYTF. The DNA of the CDR3 is TGTGCCAGCAGTTTATGGGAGGGGGGGCTAAATGGCTACACCTTC.

This clone appeared a few times. The chain couples TRBV7-9 to TRBJ2-5; the match to TRBD1 covers 8 bases. The CDR3 has 14 amino acids. V trimming: 5 bases; J trimming: 4 bases; junction bases outside the gene matches: 6. Germline V gene data show CDR1 as SEHNR and CDR2 as FQNEAQ (reference sequence). CDR3 in amino acids: CASSVRGPSETQYF. For the CDR3, the DNA is TGTGCCAGCAGCGTCAGGGGGCCTTCAGAGACCCAGTACTTC.

This chain uses TRBV19 with TRBJ2-2; 7 nucleotides line up with TRBD1. V shed 5 bases and J 3 bases; nucleotides not matched to a gene: 6. The CDR3 loop spans 15 amino acids. CDR1 LNHDA and CDR2 SQIVND come from the germline V gene (reference sequence). The CDR3 loop reads CASSPPGQHTGELFF. DNA of the CDR3: TGTGCCAGTAGTCCTCCGGGACAGCACACCGGGGAGCTGTTTTTT.

Here the CDR3 DNA reads TGTGCCATCACTCCGGGACAGGGTCTGGGTGAGCAGTACTTC. Its protein product is CAITPGQGLGEQYF. The gene calls are TRBV10-3 and TRBJ2-7; 9 positions agree with TRBD1. CDR1 ENHRY and CDR2 SYGVKD come from the germline V gene. Trimming removed 7 bases from V and 7 bases from J; junction bases left unmatched: 11. The CDR3 runs to 14 residues.

This clone has just one count. The rearrangement links TRBV30 to TRBJ2-1; 11 bases match TRBD2. Trimming cost V 4 bases and J 9 bases; bases outside gene matches: 5. This CDR3 contains 13 residues. Germline V gives CDR1 GTSNPN, CDR2 SVGIG (reference sequence). The CDR3 sequence is CAWNSGGAAEQFF. The CDR3, as DNA: TGTGCCTGGAATAGCGGGGGGGCTGCTGAGCAGTTCTTC.